This entry describes one T cell receptor (beta chain). Its antigen is unknown. This entry comes from a study of identical twins. Study-wide points: Models predicted less out-of-frame TCR alpha sharing in monozygotic twins than was found.

The CDR3 runs to 15 residues. Germline CDR1 is SEHNR and CDR2 is FQNEAQ (reference sequence). Trimming took off 3 bases at V and 6 bases at J, with 15 bases between the two ends. cDNA carried unique molecular identifiers, and a universal primer site was added by template switching. TCRdb recomputed calls from the 5' RACE reads with MiXCR, one row per CDR3 protein. Found here are around 490,000 distinct CDR3 sequences, around 15% of them singletons; the top ten hold 0.44%. The sample was also linked to a second study, of yellow fever vaccine responses in identical twins.

The chain is built from TRBV7-9 and TRBJ2-1; D call uncertain. Input material: CD4+ T cells sorted from blood. This TCR was recovered from a woman in her late teens or twenties in good health. The chain's CDR3 is CASSLLASRTNEQFF. The DNA of the CDR3 is TGTGCCAGCAGCTTGTTGGCCTCCCGGACCAATGAGCAGTTCTTC.